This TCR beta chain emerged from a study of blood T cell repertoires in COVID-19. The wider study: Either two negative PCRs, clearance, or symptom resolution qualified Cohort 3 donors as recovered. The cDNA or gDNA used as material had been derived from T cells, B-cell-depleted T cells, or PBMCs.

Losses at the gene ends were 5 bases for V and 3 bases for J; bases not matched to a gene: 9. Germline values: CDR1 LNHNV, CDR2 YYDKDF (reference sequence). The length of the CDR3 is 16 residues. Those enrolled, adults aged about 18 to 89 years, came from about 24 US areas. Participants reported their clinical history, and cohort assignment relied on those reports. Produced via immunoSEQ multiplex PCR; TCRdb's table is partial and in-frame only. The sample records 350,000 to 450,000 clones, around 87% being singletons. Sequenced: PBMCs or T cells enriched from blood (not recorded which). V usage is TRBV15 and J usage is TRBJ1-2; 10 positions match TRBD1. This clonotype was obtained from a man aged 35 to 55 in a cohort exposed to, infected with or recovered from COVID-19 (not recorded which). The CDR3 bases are TGTGCCACCAGCCCCTACGTCGGGACAGGGGACTATGGCTACACCTTC. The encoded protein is CATSPYVGTGDYGYTF.